This T cell receptor (beta chain) originates from a study of T cell changes during pregnancy in multiple sclerosis (dated by TCRdb to between 2019 and 2020). As for the study more broadly: In women with multiple sclerosis, the researchers looked at how the T cell repertoire shifted as pregnancy progressed.

According to the germline V gene, CDR1 reads SGHTA and CDR2 reads FQGTGA. V lost 5 bases and J lost 5 bases, and the count of bases not matched to a germline gene is 5. The CDR3 contains 14 residues, cysteine and phenylalanine counted. The entry retains the CDR3 DNA only, 42 bases that are in frame from base 1. Library preparation employed the immunoSEQ multiplex PCR assay. The source is immuneACCESS, and TCRdb retained only in-frame sequences with V and J called. Part of the clones is not carried over; for the studies checked, unresolved V genes explain less than half of this, and the remainder is unexplained. A total of some 100,000 clones appear in this sample, roughly 92% of them only once. The top ten hold roughly 1.2% of the sample. The sample holds one count of this clone. The target of this receptor is not known. Base qualities are not at hand, and no much larger clone is one base apart.

This TCR was sampled from a female donor with multiple sclerosis, enrolled in a pregnancy study. The sequence is built from TRBV7-3 and TRBJ2-3, and TRBD2 matches 9 of the central bases. The source was peripheral blood, collected in the second trimester of pregnancy. The nucleotide sequence reads TGTGCCAGCAGCCCGGGACTAGCAGAAGATACGCAGTATTTT. This codes for CASSPGLAEDTQYF.